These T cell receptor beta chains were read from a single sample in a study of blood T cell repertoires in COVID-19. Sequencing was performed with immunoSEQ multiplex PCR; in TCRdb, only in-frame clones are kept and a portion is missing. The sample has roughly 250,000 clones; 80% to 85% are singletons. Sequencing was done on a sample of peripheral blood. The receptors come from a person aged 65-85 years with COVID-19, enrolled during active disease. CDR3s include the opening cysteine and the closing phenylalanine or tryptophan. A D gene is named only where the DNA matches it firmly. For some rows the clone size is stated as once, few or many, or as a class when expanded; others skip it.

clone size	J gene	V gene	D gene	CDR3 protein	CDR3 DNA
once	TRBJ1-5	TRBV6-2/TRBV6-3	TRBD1	CASSSQGVNQPQHF	TGTGCCAGCAGTTCCCAGGGGGTAAATCAGCCCCAGCATTTT
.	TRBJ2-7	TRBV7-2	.	CASSLAGSYYEQYF	TGTGCCAGCAGCTTAGCGGGCAGCTACTACGAGCAGTACTTC
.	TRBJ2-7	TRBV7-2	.	CASSLAVAAGQIYEQYF	TGTGCCAGCAGCTTAGCGGTGGCGGCAGGACAAATCTACGAGCAGTACTTC
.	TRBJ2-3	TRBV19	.	CASSTSSDTQYF	TGTGCCAGTAGTACTAGTTCAGATACGCAGTATTTT
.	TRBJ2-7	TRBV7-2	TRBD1	CASSTLGDRIYEQYF	TGTGCCAGCAGTACCCTTGGGGACAGAATCTACGAGCAGTACTTC
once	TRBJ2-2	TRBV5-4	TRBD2	CASSLESSGSNTGELFF	TGTGCCAGCAGCTTGGAGTCTAGCGGGAGTAACACCGGGGAGCTGTTTTTT
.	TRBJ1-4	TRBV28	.	CASSSSTVDATNEKLFF	TGTGCCAGCAGTTCCTCGACAGTAGACGCAACTAATGAAAAACTGTTTTTT
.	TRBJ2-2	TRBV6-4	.	CASPGRQRANTGELFF	TGTGCCAGCCCCGGAAGGCAGCGGGCGAACACCGGGGAGCTGTTTTTT
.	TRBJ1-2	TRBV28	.	CASSFPRGDHYGYTF	TGTGCCAGCAGTTTCCCCAGGGGAGACCACTATGGCTACACCTTC
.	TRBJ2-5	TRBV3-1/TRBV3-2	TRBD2	CASSLWTSGGAKETQYF	TGTGCCAGCAGCTTATGGACTAGCGGGGGGGCGAAAGAGACCCAGTACTTC
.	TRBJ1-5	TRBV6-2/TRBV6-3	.	CASNPDRDQPQHF	TGTGCCAGCAACCCCGACAGAGATCAGCCCCAGCATTTT
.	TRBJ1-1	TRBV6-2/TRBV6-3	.	CASSYGPLNTEAFF	TGTGCCAGCAGTTACGGCCCCCTGAACACTGAAGCTTTCTTT
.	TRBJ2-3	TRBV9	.	CASSATDTDTQYF	TGTGCCAGCAGCGCGACAGACACAGATACGCAGTATTTT
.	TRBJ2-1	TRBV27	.	CASSFSSAQRNEQFF	TGTGCCAGCAGTTTCTCGAGCGCCCAAAGGAATGAGCAGTTCTTC
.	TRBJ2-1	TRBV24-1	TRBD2	CATSDFQTSGTYEQFF	TGTGCCACCAGTGATTTTCAGACTAGCGGGACCTATGAGCAGTTCTTC
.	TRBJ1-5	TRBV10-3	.	CAISEGANSNQPQHF	TGTGCCATCAGTGAGGGGGCGAATAGCAATCAGCCCCAGCATTTT
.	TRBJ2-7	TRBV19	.	CASSTVSGGTYEQYF	TGTGCCAGTAGCACTGTTTCTGGGGGGACCTACGAGCAGTACTTC
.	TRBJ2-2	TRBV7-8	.	CASSLGQLTGELFF	TGTGCCAGCAGCCTAGGACAGCTTACCGGGGAGCTGTTTTTT
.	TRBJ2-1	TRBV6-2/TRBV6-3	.	CASSYNMGGYNEQFF	TGTGCCAGCAGTTACAATATGGGAGGCTACAATGAGCAGTTCTTC
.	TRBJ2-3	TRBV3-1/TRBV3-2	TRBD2	CASSLQSGGGGDTQYF	TGTGCCAGCAGCCTACAGAGCGGGGGAGGGGGGGATACGCAGTATTTT
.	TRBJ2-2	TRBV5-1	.	CASSPAGTAGDAGELFF	TGCGCCAGCAGCCCCGCCGGGACAGCGGGAGATGCCGGGGAGCTGTTTTTT
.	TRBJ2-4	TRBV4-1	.	CASSQASTGKNIQYF	TGCGCCAGCAGCCAAGCGTCAACAGGGAAAAACATTCAGTACTTC
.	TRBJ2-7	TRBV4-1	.	CASSQDRGIPSYEQYF	TGCGCCAGCAGCCAAGATCGAGGGATACCCTCCTACGAGCAGTACTTC
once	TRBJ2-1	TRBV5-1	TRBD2	CASSLLTSGSTNEQFF	TGCGCCAGCAGCCTCCTGACTAGCGGGAGTACCAATGAGCAGTTCTTC
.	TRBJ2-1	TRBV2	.	CASSVQGNEQFF	TGTGCCAGCAGTGTACAGGGAAATGAGCAGTTCTTC
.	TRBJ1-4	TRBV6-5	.	CASSRGSGEKLFF	TGTGCCAGCAGTCGGGGGTCGGGTGAAAAACTGTTTTTT
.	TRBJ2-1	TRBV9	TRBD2	CASGGRVYNEQFF	TGTGCCAGCGGCGGGAGGGTATACAATGAGCAGTTCTTC
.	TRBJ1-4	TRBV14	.	CANKNWGSWGEKLFF	TGTGCCAACAAGAACTGGGGCTCTTGGGGTGAAAAACTGTTTTTT
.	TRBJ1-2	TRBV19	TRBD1	CASSTGGQDFGYTF	TGTGCCAGTAGTACCGGGGGACAGGATTTTGGCTACACCTTC
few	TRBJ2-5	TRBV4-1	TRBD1	CASSQDRAAVQETQYF	TGCGCCAGCAGCCAGGACAGGGCGGCGGTTCAAGAGACCCAGTACTTC
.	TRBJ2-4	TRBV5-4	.	CASSLGQLAKNIQYF	TGTGCCAGCAGCCTCGGACAGCTAGCCAAAAACATTCAGTACTTC
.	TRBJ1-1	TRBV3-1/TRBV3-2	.	CASSQDLQTNTEAFF	TGTGCCAGCAGCCAAGATTTACAGACGAACACTGAAGCTTTCTTT
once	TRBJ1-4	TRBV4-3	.	CASSQDGIKGTLNEKLFF	TGCGCCAGCAGCCAAGATGGGATAAAGGGGACTCTTAATGAAAAACTGTTTTTT
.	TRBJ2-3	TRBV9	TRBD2	CASSTSGTDTQYF	TGTGCCAGCAGTACTAGCGGCACAGATACGCAGTATTTT
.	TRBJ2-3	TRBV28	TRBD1	CASSWTGGFGDTQYF	TGTGCCAGCAGCTGGACAGGGGGCTTTGGAGATACGCAGTATTTT
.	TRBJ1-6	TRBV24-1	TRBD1	CATSPGTRGPPSYNSPLHF	TGTGCCACCAGCCCCGGGACAAGGGGGCCTCCCTCCTATAATTCACCCCTCCACTTT
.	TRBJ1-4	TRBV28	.	CASSLQGPTNEKLFF	TGTGCCAGCAGTTTACAGGGGCCAACTAATGAAAAACTGTTTTTT
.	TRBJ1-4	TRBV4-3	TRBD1	CASRDRGASNEKLFF	TGCGCCAGCCGGGACAGGGGTGCTTCTAATGAAAAACTGTTTTTT
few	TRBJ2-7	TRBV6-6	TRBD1	CASRIDRAEDEQYF	TGTGCCAGCAGGATCGACAGGGCAGAAGACGAGCAGTACTTC
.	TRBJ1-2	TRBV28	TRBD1	CASASRDRYGGYGYTF	TGTGCCAGCGCCTCCCGGGACAGGTACGGGGGCTATGGCTACACCTTC
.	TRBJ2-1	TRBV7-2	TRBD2	CASSLELAGGTEQFF	TGTGCCAGCAGCTTAGAGCTAGCGGGAGGGACTGAGCAGTTCTTC
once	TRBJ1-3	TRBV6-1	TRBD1	CASSEHRGAGNTIYF	TGTGCCAGCAGTGAGCACAGGGGGGCTGGAAACACCATATATTTT
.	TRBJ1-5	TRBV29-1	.	CSVALGGDQPQHF	TGCAGCGTTGCGCTGGGGGGTGATCAGCCCCAGCATTTT
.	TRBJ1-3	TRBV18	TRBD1	CASSQPGQGNGNTIYF	TGTGCCAGCTCACAACCGGGACAGGGAAATGGAAACACCATATATTTT
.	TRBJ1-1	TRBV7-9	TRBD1	CASSADRANTEAFF	TGTGCCAGCAGCGCAGACAGGGCAAACACTGAAGCTTTCTTT
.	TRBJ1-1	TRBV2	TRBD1	CASNVRDRGFAAFF	TGTGCCAGCAACGTCCGGGACAGGGGATTTGCGGCTTTCTTT
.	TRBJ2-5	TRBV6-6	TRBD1	CATWDRPETQYF	TGTGCCACCTGGGACAGGCCAGAGACCCAGTACTTC
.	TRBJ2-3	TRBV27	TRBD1	CASSLIRTGGPDTQYF	TGTGCCAGCAGTTTAATCAGGACAGGGGGACCAGATACGCAGTATTTT
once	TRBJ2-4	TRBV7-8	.	CASSVGYREGIQYF	TGTGCCAGCAGCGTAGGATACCGGGAAGGCATTCAGTACTTC